This T cell receptor (beta chain) was sequenced in a study of molecular identifiers for immune sequencing clone quantification. Notes on the study in general: In CMV-specific effectors, clones above 20 copies held over 99% of molecules; naive, under 1%.

MiXCR was run by TCRdb on the PCR reads, yielding one entry per CDR3 protein. The sample lists tens of thousands of distinct CDR3 sequences; 15% to 20% were seen once. With respect to this clonotype: Its antigen is as yet unknown.

Looked up from germline, CDR1 is MNHEY and CDR2 is SMNVEV (reference sequence). The CDR3 extends over 18 amino acids. V shed 4 bases, J shed 1 base, and the junction held 10 bases outside the gene matches. The sample was naive CD8+ T cells from blood, with Jurkat cell RNA spiked in. As for subset: FACS-sorted CD8+CD4-CCR7+CD45RA+ naive T cells. The chain has TRBV27 and TRBJ1-4, with TRBD1 matching 9 bases. The clonotype originates from a human donor in good health. Some libraries in this study had Jurkat cell RNA spiked in. The CDR3 nucleotides are TGTGCCAGCAGTTCGATGACAGGGGGATATTTAACTAATGAAAAACTGTTTTTT. It codes for CASSSMTGGYLTNEKLFF. The full variable domain, in which reference TRBV27 and TRBJ1-4 provide the parts outside the CDR3, is EAQVTQNPRYLITVTGKKLTVTCSQNMNHEYMSWYRQDPGLGLRQIYYSMNVEVTDKGDVPEGYKVSRKEKRNFPLILESPSPNQTSLYFCASSSMTGGYLTNEKLFFGSGTQLSVL.